A single sample is the source of the 9 T cell receptor beta chains below, sequenced in a study of blood T cell repertoires in COVID-19. Assay used: immunoSEQ multiplex PCR; TCRdb lists only in-frame clones, some missing. The sample contains 250,000 to 350,000 clones, 88% of which appear only once. Specimen: PBMCs or T cells enriched from blood (not recorded which). These receptors all come from a woman in her forties or fifties who had recovered from COVID-19.

The chain joins TRBV5-1 to TRBJ2-5; a possible D gene is TRBD1 (6 bases). The germline V gene has CDR1 SGHRS and CDR2 YFSETQ. The V and J ends lost 4 bases and 4 bases respectively, with 14 bases between them. This CDR3 comprises 14 residues. The CDR3 reads CASSPGHYGETQYF. CDR3 coding DNA: TGCGCCAGCAGCCCGGGACATTATGGAGAGACCCAGTACTTC.

V gene TRBV18 combines with J gene TRBJ1-1; 7 nucleotides agree with TRBD1. V was pared by 6 bases and J by 5 bases, with 12 bases of the junction left unmatched. There are 15 residues in the CDR3. Germline CDR1 KGHSH, CDR2 LQKENI. The CDR3 sequence: CASSDRQGGTTEAFF. CDR3 bases: TGTGCCAGCTCCGATCGACAGGGAGGCACGACTGAAGCTTTCTTT. The whole variable domain, filled in from reference TRBV18 and TRBJ1-1, reads NAGVMQNPRHLVRRRGQEARLRCSPMKGHSHVYWYRQLPEEGLKFMVYLQKENIIDESGMPKERFSAEFPKEGPSILRIQQVVRGDSAAYFCASSDRQGGTTEAFFGQGTRLTVV.

This clone was observed a handful of times. The V gene is TRBV7-8, the J gene TRBJ2-7, with TRBD2 as a possible D gene (7 bases). Germline loops: CDR1 SGHVS, CDR2 FQNEAQ. V dropped 6 bases and J dropped 7 bases, with 16 bases sitting between them. The CDR3 is 13 residues long. The CDR3 DNA is TGTGCCAGCAGTATAAGGGGGGGCGGTGAGCAGTACTTC. It yields the protein CASSIRGGGEQYF.

This chain uses TRBV28 with TRBJ2-7; D uncertain. Deletions cut 7 bases from V and 5 bases from J, with 9 bases between. This CDR3 is 11 amino acids long. Germline V lookup: CDR1 MDHEN, CDR2 SYDVKM. The CDR3 loop reads CASTDIDEQYF. CDR3 in DNA: TGTGCCAGCACCGACATCGACGAGCAGTACTTC. Full variable domain (missing parts from reference TRBV28 and TRBJ2-7): DVKVTQSSRYLVKRTGEKVFLECVQDMDHENMFWYRQDPGLGLRLIYFSYDVKMKEKGDIPEGYSVSREKKERFSLILESASTNQTSMYLCASTDIDEQYFGPGTRLTVT.

This chain uses TRBV20-1 with TRBJ1-4; no definite D call. Germline CDR1 and CDR2: DFQATT and SNEGSKA (reference sequence). The CDR3 loop spans 11 amino acids. V dropped 0 bases and J dropped 10 bases, with 6 bases sitting between them. The CDR3 coding sequence is TGCAGTGCTAGAGATCGGGGAAAACTGTTTTTT. Its translation: CSARDRGKLFF.

The rearrangement joins TRBV27 to TRBJ2-7, with TRBD2 as a possible D gene (6 bases). Germline loops: CDR1 MNHEY, CDR2 SMNVEV (reference sequence). The V end lost 3 bases, the J end lost 6 bases, and 12 bases lay between the germline ends. There are 13 residues in the CDR3. The CDR3 here is CASSFYRGGEQYF. The CDR3 DNA reads TGTGCCAGCAGTTTCTATAGGGGAGGCGAGCAGTACTTC.

The V call is TRBV27, the J call TRBJ2-7; maybe TRBD2 (6 bases). Per germline, CDR1 MNHEY and CDR2 SMNVEV (reference sequence). The V gene lost 8 bases and the J gene lost 4 bases, with 24 bases spanning the gap. This CDR3 is built from 16 residues. DNA for the CDR3: TGTGCCAGCTCAAGCACCCCGGGACTGCCTTTTTACGAGCAGTACTTC. This codes for CASSSTPGLPFYEQYF.

The CDR3, as DNA: TGCGCCAGCAGCGAAATCCTGAGGGCTAGGGAGACAGATACGCAGTATTTT. It specifies CASSEILRARETDTQYF. The V and J genes are TRBV4-3 and TRBJ2-3; the D gene is possibly TRBD2 (5 bases). The CDR3 spans 17 residues. The germline CDR1 and CDR2 sequences are LGHNA and YSLEER. Trimming took off 5 bases at V and 3 bases at J, with 21 bases between the two ends.

V usage is TRBV4-3 and J usage is TRBJ1-1, with D hard to call. V lost 1 base, J lost 0 bases, and 9 bases lay in between. The CDR3 contains 15 residues. The germline V gene has CDR1 LGHNA and CDR2 YSLEER. CDR3 in DNA: TGCGCCAGCAGCCAAGTAGACTCTCTGAACACTGAAGCTTTCTTT. Translating gives CASSQVDSLNTEAFF.